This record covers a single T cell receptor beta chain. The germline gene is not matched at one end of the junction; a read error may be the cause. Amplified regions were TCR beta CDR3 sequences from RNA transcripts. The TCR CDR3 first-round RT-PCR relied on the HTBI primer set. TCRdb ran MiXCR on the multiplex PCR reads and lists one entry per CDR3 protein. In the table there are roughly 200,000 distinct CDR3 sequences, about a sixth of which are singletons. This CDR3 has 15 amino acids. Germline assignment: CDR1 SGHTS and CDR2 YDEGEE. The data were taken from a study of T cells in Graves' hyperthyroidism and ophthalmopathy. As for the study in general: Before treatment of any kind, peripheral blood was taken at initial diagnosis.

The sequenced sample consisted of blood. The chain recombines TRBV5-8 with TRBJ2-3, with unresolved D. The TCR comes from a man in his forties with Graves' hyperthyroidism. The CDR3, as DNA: TGCGCCAGCAGCTTTTCAGGAGAAAGCACAGATACGCAGTATTTT. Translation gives CASSFSGESTDTQYF.